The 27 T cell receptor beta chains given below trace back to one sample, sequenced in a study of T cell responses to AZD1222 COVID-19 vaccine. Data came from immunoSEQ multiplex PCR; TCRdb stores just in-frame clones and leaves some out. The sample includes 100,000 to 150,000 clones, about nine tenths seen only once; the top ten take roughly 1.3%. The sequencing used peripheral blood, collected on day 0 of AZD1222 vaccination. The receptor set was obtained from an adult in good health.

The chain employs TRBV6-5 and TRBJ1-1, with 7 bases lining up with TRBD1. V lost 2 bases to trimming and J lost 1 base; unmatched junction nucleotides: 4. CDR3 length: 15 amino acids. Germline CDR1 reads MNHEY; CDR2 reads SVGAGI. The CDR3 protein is CASSYRGTENTEAFF. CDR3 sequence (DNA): TGTGCCAGCAGTTACAGGGGGACAGAGAACACTGAAGCTTTCTTT.

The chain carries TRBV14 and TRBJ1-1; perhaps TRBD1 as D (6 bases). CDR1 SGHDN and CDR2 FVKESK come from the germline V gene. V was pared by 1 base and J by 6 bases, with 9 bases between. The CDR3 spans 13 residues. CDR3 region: CASSQVDRPEAFF. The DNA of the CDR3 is TGTGCCAGCAGCCAAGTCGACAGGCCTGAAGCTTTCTTT.

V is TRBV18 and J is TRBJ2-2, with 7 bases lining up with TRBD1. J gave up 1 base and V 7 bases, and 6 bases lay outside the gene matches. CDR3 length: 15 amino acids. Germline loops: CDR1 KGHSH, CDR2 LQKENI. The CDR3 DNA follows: TGTGCCAGCTTAAAACAGGGGTTGAACACCGGGGAGCTGTTTTTT. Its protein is CASLKQGLNTGELFF.

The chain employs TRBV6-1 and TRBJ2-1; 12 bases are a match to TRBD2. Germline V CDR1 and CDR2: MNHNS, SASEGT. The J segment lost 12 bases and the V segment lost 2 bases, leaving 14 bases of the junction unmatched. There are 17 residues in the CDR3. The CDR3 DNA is TGTGCCAGCAGTGAAACTGCGGGGCTAGCGGGGGGGCTTGTGCAGTTCTTC. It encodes CASSETAGLAGGLVQFF.

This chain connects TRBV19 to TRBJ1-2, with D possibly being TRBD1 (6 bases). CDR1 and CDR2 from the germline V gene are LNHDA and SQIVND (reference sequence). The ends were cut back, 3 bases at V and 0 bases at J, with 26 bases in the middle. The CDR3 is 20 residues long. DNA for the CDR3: TGTGCCAGTAGTATTTCGAGGGGGGGGAGCAGAGACGTAGCTAACTATGGCTACACCTTC. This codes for CASSISRGGSRDVANYGYTF.

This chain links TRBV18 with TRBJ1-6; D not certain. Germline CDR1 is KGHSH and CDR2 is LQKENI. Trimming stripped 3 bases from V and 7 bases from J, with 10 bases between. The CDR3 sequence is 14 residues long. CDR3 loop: CASSPNSMNSPLHF. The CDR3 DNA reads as TGTGCCAGCTCACCTAACAGTATGAATTCACCCCTCCACTTT.

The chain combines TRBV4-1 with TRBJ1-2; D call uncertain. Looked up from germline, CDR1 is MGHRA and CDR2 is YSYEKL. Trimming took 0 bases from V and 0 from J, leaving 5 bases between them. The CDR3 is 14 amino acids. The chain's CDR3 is CASSQDSANYGYTF. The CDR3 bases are TGCGCCAGCAGCCAAGACAGTGCTAACTATGGCTACACCTTC.

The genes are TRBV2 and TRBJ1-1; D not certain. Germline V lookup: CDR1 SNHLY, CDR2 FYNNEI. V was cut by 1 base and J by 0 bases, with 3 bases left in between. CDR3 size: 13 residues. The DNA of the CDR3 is TGTGCCAGCAGTGAAGAACTGAACACTGAAGCTTTCTTT. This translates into CASSEELNTEAFF.

Here the CDR3 DNA reads TGTGCCAGCAGTGAGCGGGGGGTCTCCTACGAGCAGTACTTC. Translated: CASSERGVSYEQYF. The V gene is TRBV2, the J gene TRBJ2-7; TRBD2 aligns across 8 bases. The germline CDR1 and CDR2 sequences are SNHLY and FYNNEI. There are 14 residues in the CDR3. Trimming took 3 bases from V and 0 from J; bases not matched to a gene: 1.

The CDR3 nucleotides read TGTGCCAGCAACCTAGGATCACAGACCTTTAACTATGGCTACACCTTC. Its protein is CASNLGSQTFNYGYTF. The chain couples TRBV5-6 to TRBJ1-2; D remains ambiguous. The CDR3 is made up of 16 amino acids. From germline, CDR1 is SGHDT and CDR2 YYEEEE. Trimming shortened V by 6 bases and J by 1 base, and 19 bases separated the two germline ends.

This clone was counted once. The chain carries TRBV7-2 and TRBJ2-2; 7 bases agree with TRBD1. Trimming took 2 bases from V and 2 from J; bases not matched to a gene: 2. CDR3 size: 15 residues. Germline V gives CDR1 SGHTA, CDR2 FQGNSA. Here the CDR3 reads CASSLRQGNTGELFF. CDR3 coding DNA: TGTGCCAGCAGCTTACGACAGGGTAACACCGGGGAGCTGTTTTTT.

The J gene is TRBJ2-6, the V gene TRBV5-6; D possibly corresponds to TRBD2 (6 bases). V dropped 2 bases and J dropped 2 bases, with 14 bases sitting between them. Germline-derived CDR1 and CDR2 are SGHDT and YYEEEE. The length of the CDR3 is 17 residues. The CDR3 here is CASSFPGLRTGANVLTF. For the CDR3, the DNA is TGTGCCAGCAGCTTTCCGGGACTGAGAACTGGGGCCAACGTCCTGACTTTC.

The CDR3 DNA follows: TGCGCCAGCAGCCATTTCCAAGAGACCCAGTACTTC. Its protein product is CASSHFQETQYF. This rearrangement joins TRBV5-1 to TRBJ2-5; D not certain. The CDR3 spans 12 residues. Trimming left V 4 bases short and J 1 base short, with 5 bases between. The germline CDR1 and CDR2 sequences are SGHRS and YFSETQ.

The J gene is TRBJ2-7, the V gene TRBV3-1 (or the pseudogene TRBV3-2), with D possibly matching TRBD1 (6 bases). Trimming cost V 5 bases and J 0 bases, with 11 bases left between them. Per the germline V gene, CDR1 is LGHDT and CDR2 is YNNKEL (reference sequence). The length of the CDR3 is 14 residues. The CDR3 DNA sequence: TGTGCCAGCAGCTGGGACACGAGCTCCTACGAGCAGTACTTC. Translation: CASSWDTSSYEQYF.

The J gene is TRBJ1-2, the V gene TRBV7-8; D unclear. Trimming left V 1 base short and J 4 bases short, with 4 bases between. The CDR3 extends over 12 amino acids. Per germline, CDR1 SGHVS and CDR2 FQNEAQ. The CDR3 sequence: CASSLGLYGYTF. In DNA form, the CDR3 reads TGTGCCAGCAGCTTAGGGCTCTATGGCTACACCTTC.

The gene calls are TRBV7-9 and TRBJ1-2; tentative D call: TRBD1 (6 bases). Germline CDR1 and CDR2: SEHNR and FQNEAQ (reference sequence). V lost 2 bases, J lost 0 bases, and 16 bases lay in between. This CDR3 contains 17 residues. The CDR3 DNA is TGTGCCAGCAGCTTAACACTGGGGGCAAATACTAACTATGGCTACACCTTC. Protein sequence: CASSLTLGANTNYGYTF.

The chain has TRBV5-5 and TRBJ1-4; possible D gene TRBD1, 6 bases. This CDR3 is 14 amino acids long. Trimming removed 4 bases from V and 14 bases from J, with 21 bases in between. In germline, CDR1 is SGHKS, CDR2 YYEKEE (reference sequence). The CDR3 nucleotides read TGTGCCAGCAGCGGAGGACAGTCCCCAAGGTTGCTGTTTTTT. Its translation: CASSGGQSPRLLFF.

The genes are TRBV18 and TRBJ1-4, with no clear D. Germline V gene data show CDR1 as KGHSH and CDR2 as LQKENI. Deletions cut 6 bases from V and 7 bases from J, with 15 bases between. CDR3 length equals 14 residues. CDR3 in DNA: TGTGCCAGCTCGCCCGGGGTCGAGGTTGAAAAACTGTTTTTT. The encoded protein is CASSPGVEVEKLFF.

The CDR3 sequence: CATSRDGVVRDGYTF. The CDR3 coding sequence is TGTGCCACCAGCAGAGATGGGGTTGTCAGGGATGGCTACACCTTC. This chain links TRBV15 with TRBJ1-2; D may be TRBD1 (5 bases). The germline V and J ends were trimmed by 0 bases and 6 bases, with 14 bases remaining between them. CDR3 length: 15 amino acids. CDR1 LNHNV and CDR2 YYDKDF come from the germline V gene (reference sequence).

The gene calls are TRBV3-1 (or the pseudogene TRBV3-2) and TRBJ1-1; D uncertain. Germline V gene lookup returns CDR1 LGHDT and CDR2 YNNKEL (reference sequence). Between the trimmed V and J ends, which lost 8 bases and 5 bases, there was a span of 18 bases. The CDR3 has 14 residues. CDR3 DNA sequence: TGTGCCAGCCGCCGGGCGGGAATCGGGACTGAAGCTTTCTTT. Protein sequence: CASRRAGIGTEAFF.

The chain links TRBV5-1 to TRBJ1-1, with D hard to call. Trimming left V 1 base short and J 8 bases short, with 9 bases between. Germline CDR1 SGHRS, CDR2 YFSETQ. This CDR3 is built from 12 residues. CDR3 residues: CASSLFVGEAFF. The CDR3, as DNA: TGCGCCAGCAGCTTGTTTGTGGGGGAAGCTTTCTTT.

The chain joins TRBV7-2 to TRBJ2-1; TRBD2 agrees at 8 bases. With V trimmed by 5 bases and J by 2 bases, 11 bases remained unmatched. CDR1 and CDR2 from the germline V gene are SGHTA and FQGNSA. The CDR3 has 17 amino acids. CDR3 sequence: CASSLPSGAGAYNEQFF. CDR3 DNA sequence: TGTGCCAGCAGCCTCCCCTCGGGAGCGGGGGCCTACAATGAGCAGTTCTTC.

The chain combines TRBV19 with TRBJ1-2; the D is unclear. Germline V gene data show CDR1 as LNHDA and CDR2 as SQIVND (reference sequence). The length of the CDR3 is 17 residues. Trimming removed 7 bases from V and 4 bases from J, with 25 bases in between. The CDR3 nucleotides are TGTGCCAGTACCCGAGATCTAGGCGCAGCGGGGAGCTATGGCTACACCTTC. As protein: CASTRDLGAAGSYGYTF.

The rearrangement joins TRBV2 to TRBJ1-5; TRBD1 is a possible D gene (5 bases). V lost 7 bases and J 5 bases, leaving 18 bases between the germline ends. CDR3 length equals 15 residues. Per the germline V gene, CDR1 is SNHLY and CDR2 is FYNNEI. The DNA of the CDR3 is TGTGCCAGCACTCGCAGCGGGGGTCGAGATCAGCCCCAGCATTTT. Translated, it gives CASTRSGGRDQPQHF.

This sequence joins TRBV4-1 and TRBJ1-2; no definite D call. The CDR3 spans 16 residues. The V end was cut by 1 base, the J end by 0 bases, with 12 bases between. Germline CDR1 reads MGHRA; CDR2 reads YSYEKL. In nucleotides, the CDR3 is TGCGCCAGCAGCCAAGGGAGGGCCAGGACTAACTATGGCTACACCTTC. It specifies CASSQGRARTNYGYTF.

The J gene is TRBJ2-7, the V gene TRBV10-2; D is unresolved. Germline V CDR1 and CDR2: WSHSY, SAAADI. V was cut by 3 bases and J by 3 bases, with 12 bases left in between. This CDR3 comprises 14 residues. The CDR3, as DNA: TGCGCCAGCAGTGAACCCCCCCCGCGCTACGAGCAGTACTTC. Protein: CASSEPPPRYEQYF.

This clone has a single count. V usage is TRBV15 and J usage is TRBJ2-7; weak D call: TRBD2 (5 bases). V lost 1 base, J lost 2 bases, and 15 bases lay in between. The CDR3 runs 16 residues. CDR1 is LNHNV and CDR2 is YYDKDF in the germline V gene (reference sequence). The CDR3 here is CATSRVSGSRAYEQYF. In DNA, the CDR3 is TGTGCCACCAGCAGAGTGAGTGGGAGTAGAGCCTACGAGCAGTACTTC.